Detailed here is one T cell receptor beta chain. Its antigen is unidentified. The CDR3 runs to 14 residues. Per the germline V gene, CDR1 is DFQATT and CDR2 is SNEGSKA (reference sequence). V was cut by 5 bases and J by 7 bases, with 15 bases left in between. This sample was taken from a study of CD8 T cells in ankylosing spondylitis. It was by quantitative 5'-RACE with molecular barcodes that TCR beta libraries were made. One entry per CDR3 protein, called by TCRdb with MiXCR from the 5' RACE reads. The table shows 220,000 or so distinct CDR3 sequences, with over 9.5% occurring only once. Findings of the study overall: What appeared characteristic of ankylosing spondylitis blood was a TCR beta motif of 7 or 8 highly homologous variants. Clones tied to disease were said to be significantly enriched in matched ankylosing spondylitis synovial fluid.

The chain recombines TRBV20-1 with TRBJ1-6; possibly TRBD1 for D (5 bases). This sequence was found in a male donor with ankylosing spondylitis or in good health (not recorded which). What was sequenced was blood, either unsorted or a sorted T cell fraction (not recorded which). The CDR3 region is CSAWDPGLNSPLHF. The CDR3 nucleotides are TGCAGTGCTTGGGACCCGGGTCTCAATTCACCCCTCCACTTT.